This TCR beta chain was sequenced for a study of blood T cell repertoires in COVID-19. Study-level information: From T cells, B-cell-depleted T cells, or PBMCs came the material, which was cDNA or gDNA.

The germline V gene encodes CDR1 MNHEY and CDR2 SMNVEV (reference sequence). This CDR3 has 14 amino acids. V lost 1 base to trimming and J lost 6 bases, with 10 bases between them. As originally analysed: It was from reference gene primer amplification that nucleated cell counts were estimated. Using immunoSEQ multiplex PCR, the repertoire was profiled, and TCRdb retains in-frame clones only, with some absent. That table gives V, J and clone size, and the DNA gave D and trimming. Here the sample spans fewer than 250,000 clones, 80% to 90% being singletons. Before being deemed recovered, Cohort 3 donors had two negative PCRs, clearance, or symptom resolution.

This clonotype was sampled from a woman between 18 and 30 years old who had recovered from COVID-19. Sequenced sample: PBMCs or T cells enriched from blood (not recorded which). The chain uses TRBV27 and TRBJ1-3; D is possibly TRBD1 (5 bases). For the CDR3, the DNA is TGTGCCAGCAGTTTATTGGGAGGGGCAAACACCATATATTTT. Protein sequence: CASSLLGGANTIYF.